The clone carrying this TCR beta chain was seen just once. The antigen remains unidentified. The data derive from a study of radiation and T cells in renal cell carcinoma. CDR1 and CDR2 from the germline V gene are LGHNA and YSLEER. The CDR3 runs to 17 residues. Trimming stripped 6 bases from V and 2 bases from J, with 19 bases between. Study-level points and caveats: Baseline intratumoral clonotype presence is unknown without pretreatment biopsies.

Indicated time point: blood 4 weeks post-SBRT, at nephrectomy. Stated treatment: 15 Gy SBRT to primary tumor, nephrectomy 4 weeks later. Nephrectomy followed 15 Gy stereotactic body radiation by 4 weeks. Only in-frame clones appear in the TCRdb table, and some are missing; sequencing was by immunoSEQ multiplex PCR. Of about 140,000 clones in the sample, about 88% were seen once. This receptor was identified in a woman between 50 and 59 years old with renal cell carcinoma. The starting material was blood, obtained from a patient whose treatment included radiotherapy and nephrectomy. The V and J genes are TRBV4-3 and TRBJ2-2, with D possibly being TRBD1 or TRBD2 (6 bases each). The CDR3 is CASSLFSGGGNTGELFF. DNA of the CDR3: TGCGCCAGCAGTCTCTTTTCCGGGGGCGGAAACACCGGGGAGCTGTTTTTT.